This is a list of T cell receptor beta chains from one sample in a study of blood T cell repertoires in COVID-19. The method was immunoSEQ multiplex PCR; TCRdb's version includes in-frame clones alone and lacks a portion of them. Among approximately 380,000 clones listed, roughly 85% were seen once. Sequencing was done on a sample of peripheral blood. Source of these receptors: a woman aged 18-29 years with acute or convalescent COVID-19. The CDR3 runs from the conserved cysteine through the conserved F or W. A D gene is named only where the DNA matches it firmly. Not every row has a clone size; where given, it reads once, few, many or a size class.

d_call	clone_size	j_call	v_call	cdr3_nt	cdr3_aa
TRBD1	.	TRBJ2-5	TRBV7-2	TGTGCCAGCAGCTGGGACAGGGAAGAGACCCAGTACTTC	CASSWDREETQYF
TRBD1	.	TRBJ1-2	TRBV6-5	TGTGCCAGCAGTTACTCGACAGGGGGCGCGGGCTATGGCTACACCTTC	CASSYSTGGAGYGYTF
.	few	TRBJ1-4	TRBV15	TGTGCCACCAGCAGAGTAGCGTCCAACGAAAAACTGTTTTTT	CATSRVASNEKLFF
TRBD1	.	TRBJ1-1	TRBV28	TGTGCCAGCAACGACTCAGGGGGGACTGAAGCTTTCTTT	CASNDSGGTEAFF
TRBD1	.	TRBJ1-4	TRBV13	TGTGCCAGCAGCTTAGACAGGGGAGAAAATGAAAAACTGTTTTTT	CASSLDRGENEKLFF
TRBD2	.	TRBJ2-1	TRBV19	TGTGCCAGTAGCACCATAGCGGGTATCTACAATGAGCAGTTCTTC	CASSTIAGIYNEQFF
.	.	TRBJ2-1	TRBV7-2	TGTGCCAGCAGCTTAGCCCGCGCCCCCTACAATGAGCAGTTCTTC	CASSLARAPYNEQFF
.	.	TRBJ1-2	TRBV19	TGTGCCAGTAGTATAGTAGGATCCGGACGTGGCAGGGGAACGAGTGGCTACACCTTC	CASSIVGSGRGRGTSGYTF
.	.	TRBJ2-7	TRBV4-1	TGCGCCAGCAGCCAAGTACTAGCAACGGTCGAGCAGTACTTC	CASSQVLATVEQYF
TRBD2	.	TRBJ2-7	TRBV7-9	TGTGCCAGCAGCCCCCTCAGCGGGAGGGACTACGAGCAGTACTTC	CASSPLSGRDYEQYF
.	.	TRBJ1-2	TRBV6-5	TGTGCCAGCAGTTACAGACAGTCGGGCGGCTACACCTTC	CASSYRQSGGYTF
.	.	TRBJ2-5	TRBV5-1	TGCGCCAGCAGCTTGGCCAATACACAGGGCGTTGGGGAGACCCAGTACTTC	CASSLANTQGVGETQYF
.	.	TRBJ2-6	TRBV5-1	TGCGCCAGCAGCTTAGAGGCTGGGGCCAACGTCCTGACTTTC	CASSLEAGANVLTF
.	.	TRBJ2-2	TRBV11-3	TGTGCCAGCAGCCCTCGGGCGGGGAACACCGGGGAGCTGTTTTTT	CASSPRAGNTGELFF
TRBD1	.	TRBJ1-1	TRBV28	TGTGCCAGCAGTCCTCGGACAGGGAGGCGGGCTGAAGCTTTCTTT	CASSPRTGRRAEAFF
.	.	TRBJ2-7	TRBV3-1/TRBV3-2	TGTGCCAGCAGCCAGGCTAGCTCCTACGAGCAGTACTTC	CASSQASSYEQYF
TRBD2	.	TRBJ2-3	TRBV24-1	TGTGCCACCAGTGGGGGGAGGGTTACAGATACGCAGTATTTT	CATSGGRVTDTQYF
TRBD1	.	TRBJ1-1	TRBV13	TGTGCCAGCAGCCCGACAGGGGGCACTGAAGCTTTCTTT	CASSPTGGTEAFF
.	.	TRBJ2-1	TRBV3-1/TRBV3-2	TGTGCCAGCAGCCAACTGCAACTTAGGGAAGGGGGTCTCTGGGATGAGCAGTTCTTC	CASSQLQLREGGLWDEQFF
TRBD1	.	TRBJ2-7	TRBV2	TGTGCCAGTATAGGGACAGGGGGCGCCGAGCAGTACTTC	CASIGTGGAEQYF
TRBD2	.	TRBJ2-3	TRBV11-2	TGTGCCAGCAGGCCCTTTGCAGCGGGAAATCTTAAGAGCACAGATACGCAGTATTTT	CASRPFAAGNLKSTDTQYF
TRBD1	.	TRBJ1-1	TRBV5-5	TGTGCCAGCAGCTGGACAGGGGGGAACACTGAAGCTTTCTTT	CASSWTGGNTEAFF
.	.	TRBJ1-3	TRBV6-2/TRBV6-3	TGTGCCAGCAGTTACGAATCGGGGGCTGGAAACACCATATATTTT	CASSYESGAGNTIYF
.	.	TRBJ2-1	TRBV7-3	TGTGCCAGCAGCCCCTCTTTTTTAGCAAGGCAGTTCTTC	CASSPSFLARQFF
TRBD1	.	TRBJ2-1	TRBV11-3	TGTGCCAGCAGCTTTCGCAGAGTTGGACAGGGGGTGGTTGAGCAGTTCTTC	CASSFRRVGQGVVEQFF
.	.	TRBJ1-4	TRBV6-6	TGTGCCAGCAGTCCATCCCTGGGGGGGCCCTATAATGAAAAACTGTTTTTT	CASSPSLGGPYNEKLFF
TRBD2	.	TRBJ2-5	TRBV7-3	TGTGCCAGCAGCTTCTCTACTAGCGGGAGGGAGACCCAGTACTTC	CASSFSTSGRETQYF
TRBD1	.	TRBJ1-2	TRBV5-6	TGTGCCAGCAGCCAATATTCGAGACAGGGGATCGATGGCTACACCTTC	CASSQYSRQGIDGYTF
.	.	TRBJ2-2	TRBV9	TGTGCCAGCAGCCAAAACACCGGGGAGCTGTTTTTT	CASSQNTGELFF
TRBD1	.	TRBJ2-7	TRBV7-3	TGTGCCAGCAGCCCGGATGGGACAGGTGCTACCTACGAGCAGTACTTC	CASSPDGTGATYEQYF
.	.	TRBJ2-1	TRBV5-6	TGTGCCAGCAGCTCAAGCAGTTTACCGGGAAAGGGGTTCTTC	CASSSSSLPGKGFF
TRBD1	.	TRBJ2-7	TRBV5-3	TGTGCCAGAAGCTCCGATGGACAGGGGATCTTC	CARSSDGQGIF
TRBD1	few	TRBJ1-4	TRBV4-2	TGTGCCAGCAGCCAAGATCAGGGGGCGAGTGAAAAACTGTTTTTT	CASSQDQGASEKLFF
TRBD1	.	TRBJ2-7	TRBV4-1	TGCGCCAGCAGCCAGCGACAGGGGGCGCCCTACGAGCAGTACTTC	CASSQRQGAPYEQYF
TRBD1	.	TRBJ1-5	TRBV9	TGTGCCAGCAGCGTAGGTGGGACAGGAAGGCAGCCCCAGCATTTT	CASSVGGTGRQPQHF
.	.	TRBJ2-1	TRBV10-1	TGCGCCAGCAGTGAAGGGGGGGTAAGTAGGTCCAATGAGCAGTTCTTC	CASSEGGVSRSNEQFF
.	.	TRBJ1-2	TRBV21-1	TGTGCCAGCAGCAAAGCAGGGGCGGAGGGCTACACCTTC	CASSKAGAEGYTF
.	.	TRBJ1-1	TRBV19	TGTGCCAGTAGTATAGGGAGGGGTACAGCTTTCTTT	CASSIGRGTAFF
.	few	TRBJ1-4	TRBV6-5	TGTGCCAGCAGCCCAGAATCAACTAATGAAAAACTGTTTTTT	CASSPESTNEKLFF
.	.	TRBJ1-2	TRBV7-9	TGTGCCAGCAGCTTAGACAGTGTCTATGGCTACACCTTC	CASSLDSVYGYTF
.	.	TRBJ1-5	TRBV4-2	TGTGCCAGCAGCCCCAGGACAGATAGCAATCAGCCCCAGCATTTT	CASSPRTDSNQPQHF
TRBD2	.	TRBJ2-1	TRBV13	TGTGCCAGCAGCTTAAAAACTAGCGGAATACGCTACAATGAGCAGTTCTTC	CASSLKTSGIRYNEQFF
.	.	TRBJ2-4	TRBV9	TGTGCCAGCAGCGTAGGAGGCATCGGGGACATTCAGTACTTC	CASSVGGIGDIQYF
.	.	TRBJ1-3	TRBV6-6	TGTGCCAGCAGCCTAGAAAACACCATATATTTT	CASSLENTIYF
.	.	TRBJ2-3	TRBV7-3	TGTGCCAGCAGCCAAACGGGGGGCTATTCCACAGATACGCAGTATTTT	CASSQTGGYSTDTQYF
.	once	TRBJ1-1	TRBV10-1	TGCGCCAGCCCCCGTGGGGGGGCGCGGGGCATGAACACTGAAGCTTTCTTT	CASPRGGARGMNTEAFF
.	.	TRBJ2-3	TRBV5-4	TGTGCCAGCAGTTCGCAGCGGGGCACAGATACGCAGTATTTT	CASSSQRGTDTQYF